The 20 T cell receptor beta chains listed next were all sequenced from one sample in a study of post-analysis software for immune sequencing data. Unique-molecular-identifier-tagged TCR beta cDNA libraries were used. A single record per CDR3 protein comes from TCRdb applying MiXCR to the PCR reads. The sample holds about 260,000 distinct CDR3 sequences, 36% seen once. Findings and limits, study-wide: There were about five TRBV segments more frequent in patients than controls, and TRBV5-6, TRBV5-1 and TRBV20-1 were among them.

Their cognate antigens are unknown. The source material was blood. These receptors originate from a girl aged 10 to 17 with multiple sclerosis.

The rearrangement uses TRBV7-2 and TRBJ1-1, with unresolved D. From germline, CDR1 is SGHTA and CDR2 FQGNSA. V lost 2 bases to trimming and J lost 1 base, with 8 bases between them. CDR3 size: 14 residues. The CDR3 protein is CASSLNGRNTEAFF. The CDR3 coding sequence is TGTGCCAGCAGCTTAAACGGGAGGAACACTGAAGCTTTCTTT.

The chain combines TRBV7-6 with TRBJ1-6, with TRBD1 matching over 8 bases. The germline V gene encodes CDR1 SGHVS and CDR2 FNYEAQ. Unmatched junction bases numbered 9, after V lost 5 bases and J lost 9 bases. The CDR3 has 15 amino acids. The CDR3 reads CASSLDREGSSPLHF. Here the CDR3 DNA reads TGTGCCAGCAGCCTGGACAGGGAGGGAAGTTCACCCCTCCACTTT. The complete variable domain, with remaining parts taken from reference TRBV7-6 and TRBJ1-6, reads GAGVSQSPRYKVTKRGQDVALRCDPISGHVSLYWYRQALGQGPEFLTYFNYEAQQDKSGLPNDRFSAERPEGSISTLTIQRTEQRDSAMYRCASSLDREGSSPLHFGNGTRLTVT.

This rearrangement joins TRBV28 to TRBJ2-4, with 7 bases fitting TRBD1. The better agreement between TRBJ2-7 and the DNA end casts doubt on the J call. Germline V gives CDR1 MDHEN, CDR2 SYDVKM. The CDR3 loop spans 14 amino acids. The CDR3 DNA sequence: TGTGCCAGCAGGACTACGGGACAGACCTACGAGCAGTACTTC. This gives the protein CASRTTGQTYEQYF.

Concerning this clonotype: At one end, the junction sequence differs from germline, possibly due to a read error. The chain is built from TRBV20-1 and TRBJ1-2; possibly TRBD1 for D (6 bases). The V gene's germline CDR1 is DFQATT and CDR2 SNEGSKA (reference sequence). This CDR3 has 15 residues. The CDR3 DNA reads TGCAGCGCTAGAGATCGGGACACGGCAAACTATGGCCACACCTTC. It encodes CSARDRDTANYGHTF.

J is TRBJ1-1 and V is TRBV28, with unresolved D. Per the germline V gene, CDR1 is MDHEN and CDR2 is SYDVKM. Trimming took off 7 bases at V and 0 bases at J, with 12 bases between the two ends. The CDR3 contains 14 residues. The CDR3 region is CASNASLMNTEAFF. In nucleotides, the CDR3 is TGTGCCAGCAATGCAAGCCTTATGAACACTGAAGCTTTCTTT.

The sample holds many counts of this clonotype. The J gene is TRBJ1-2, the V gene TRBV24-1, with D maybe TRBD1 (6 bases). The germline CDR1 and CDR2 sequences are KGHDR and SFDVKD. V was trimmed by 7 bases and J by 0 bases, leaving 11 bases between them. This CDR3 region has 14 residues. The DNA of the CDR3 is TGTGCCACCAGCTCGGGACAATCTAACTATGGCTACACCTTC. This sequence encodes CATSSGQSNYGYTF.

As concerns this clonotype: A read error may explain this, as a much larger clone is one base away. The rearrangement joins TRBV12-3 or TRBV12-4 to TRBJ1-6; D not certain. The CDR3 has 15 residues. The CDR3 spells CACSLGGGNGSPLHF. In DNA, the CDR3 is TGTGCCTGCAGTTTAGGCGGCGGGAACGGTTCACCCCTCCACTTT.

This clonotype was picked up a small number of times. The chain employs TRBV18 and TRBJ2-5; D is ambiguous. TRBJ2-7 matches the DNA end more closely, so the J call is doubtful. Germline assignment: CDR1 KGHSH and CDR2 LQKENI. CDR3 length: 16 amino acids. CDR3 DNA: TGTGCCAGCTCACCCTCCACATTCAGCCCCAATAACGAGCAGTACTTC. Its translation: CASSPSTFSPNNEQYF.

As DNA, the CDR3 is TGCAGTGCTAATCAACAGGGGGTCGGGGAGCTGTTTTTT. It codes for CSANQQGVGELFF. This chain links TRBV20-1 with TRBJ2-2; TRBD1 matches 8 bases. CDR3 length: 13 residues. V dropped 4 bases and J dropped 7; count of bases not matched to a gene: 5. Germline loops: CDR1 DFQATT, CDR2 SNEGSKA (reference sequence).

This clonotype occurred a few times. J is TRBJ1-2 and V is TRBV5-1; weak D call: TRBD1 (6 bases). The CDR3 runs 14 residues. With 0 bases removed from V and 6 bases from J, the gap between germline ends came to 12 bases. The germline V gene has CDR1 SGHRS and CDR2 YFSETQ. CDR3 region: CASSLARGKDGYTF. In nucleotides, the CDR3 is TGCGCCAGCAGCTTGGCCAGGGGAAAGGATGGCTACACCTTC.

This clonotype has a single count. V and J are TRBV6-1 and TRBJ1-2; D uncertain. The CDR3 has 14 residues. Germline assignment: CDR1 MNHNS and CDR2 SASEGT. V lost 8 bases to trimming and J lost 4 bases, with 17 bases between them. As DNA, the CDR3 is TGTGCCAGCTCCCGGGTGACCTCCCTCTATGGCTACACCTTC. Protein sequence: CASSRVTSLYGYTF.

The chain couples TRBV10-3 to TRBJ2-7, with 12 bases that match TRBD2. The CDR3 covers 19 residues. Losses at the gene ends were 4 bases for V and 0 bases for J; bases not matched to a gene: 13. Looked up from germline, CDR1 is ENHRY and CDR2 is SYGVKD. CDR3 DNA: TGTGCCATCAGTGCACGGACTAGCGGGGACGGCACGAGCTCCTACGAGCAGTACTTC. This encodes CAISARTSGDGTSSYEQYF.

This clonotype ranks as medium-sized. The rearrangement links TRBV6-1 to TRBJ2-5; 12 bases map to TRBD2. Trimming removed 2 bases from V and 2 bases from J; junction bases left unmatched: 0. CDR3 length: 15 amino acids. Germline CDR1 and CDR2: MNHNS and SASEGT. The CDR3 nucleotides are TGTGCCAGCAGTGAACTAGCGGGGGGGCAAGAGACCCAGTACTTC. Residues: CASSELAGGQETQYF.

This clonotype was seen many times. The rearrangement joins TRBV29-1 to TRBJ1-1, with a possible D match to TRBD1 (5 bases). With 7 bases removed from V and 1 base from J, the gap between germline ends came to 10 bases. Germline V gene data show CDR1 as SQVTM and CDR2 as ANQGSEA. The CDR3 spans 12 residues. CDR3 region: CSALTENTEAFF. The DNA of the CDR3 is TGCAGCGCTCTGACAGAGAACACTGAAGCTTTCTTT.

This clonotype came up many times. This chain joins TRBV28 and TRBJ2-5; 8 bases are a match to TRBD1. CDR1 and CDR2 from the germline V gene are MDHEN and SYDVKM. The CDR3 extends over 16 amino acids. J was trimmed by 5 bases and V by 4 bases; bases with no gene match: 12. CDR3: CASSWVRTGKGETQYF. CDR3 nucleotide sequence: TGTGCCAGCAGTTGGGTACGGACAGGGAAAGGGGAGACCCAGTACTTC.

This clonotype was detected many times. It is unclear where the CDR3 begins or ends on the DNA, so no DNA is shown, and the CDR3 is as TCRdb lists it. This chain uses TRBV20-1 with TRBJ2-5. Germline V CDR1 and CDR2: DFQATT, SNEGSKA (reference sequence). The CDR3 is made up of 11 amino acids, end residues included. Here the CDR3 reads CSARVILAQYF.

The genes are TRBV27 and TRBJ2-3; 9 bases are a match to TRBD1. The V and J ends lost 1 base and 2 bases, in that order; junction bases with no gene match: 4. This CDR3 has 16 residues. Germline CDR1 reads MNHEY; CDR2 reads SMNVEV (reference sequence). The CDR3: CASSLWGQGPTDTQYF. The DNA of the CDR3 is TGTGCCAGCAGTTTATGGGGACAGGGACCCACAGATACGCAGTATTTT.

The sample holds many counts of this clonotype. This chain links TRBV4-1 with TRBJ2-1; 7 bases fit TRBD2. The CDR3 loop spans 17 amino acids. V lost 1 base and J lost 4; bases outside the gene matches: 10. CDR1 and CDR2 from the germline V gene are MGHRA and YSYEKL. This CDR3 is CASSQGPQRGFYNEQFF. In DNA form, the CDR3 reads TGCGCCAGCAGCCAAGGACCCCAGCGGGGTTTTTACAATGAGCAGTTCTTC.

This clonotype came up many times. The junction shows a germline mismatch at one end, possibly a read error. The chain employs TRBV3-1 and TRBJ1-5, with 9 bases identical to TRBD1. The CDR3 totals 15 residues. The germline gives CDR1 LGHDT, CDR2 YNNKEL (reference sequence). The CDR3 DNA follows: TGCGCCAGCAGCTTGGGACAGGGAGGCAATCAGCCCCAGCATTTT. Its protein product is CASSLGQGGNQPQHF.

To note about this clonotype: At one end the junction does not follow the germline gene, possibly because of a read error. V is TRBV7-7 and J is TRBJ2-5; D call uncertain. Germline V gene data show CDR1 as SSHAT and CDR2 as FNYEAQ (reference sequence). The length of the CDR3 is 14 residues. The CDR3, as DNA: TGTGCTAGCAAGTCTAAGGCCCCCCAAGAGACCCAGTACTTC. Its translation: CASKSKAPQETQYF.